This TCR beta chain was recorded in a study of blood T cell repertoires in COVID-19. As processed by the authors: Reference gene primer amplification yielded estimated nucleated cell counts. Repertoires were generated with immunoSEQ multiplex PCR, while TCRdb's copy carries only in-frame clones and drops some. For V, J and clone size, that table is used; D and trimming come from the DNA. The sample consists of about 220,000 clones, around 84% of them appearing once. This TCR came from a man aged 25 to 40 with active or convalescent COVID-19. The source material was peripheral blood.

CDR3 region: CASSFGGSGYGYTF. CDR3 nucleotides: TGTGCCAGCAGCTTCGGGGGATCGGGCTATGGCTACACCTTC. The chain carries TRBV11-1 and TRBJ1-2, with D maybe TRBD1 (5 bases). The CDR3 contains 14 residues. Germline V gene sequence: CDR1 SGHAT, CDR2 FQDESV (reference sequence). Between the trimmed V and J ends, which lost 3 bases and 4 bases, there was a span of 12 bases.